A selection of T cell receptor beta chains follows, all from one sample in a study of blood T cell repertoires in COVID-19. The data were produced by immunoSEQ multiplex PCR, yet TCRdb's version contains in-frame clones alone and is incomplete. The sample has some 150,000 clones; under 90% are singletons. The sequenced sample consisted of peripheral blood. The receptors were sampled from a man between 60 and 75 years old with acute or convalescent COVID-19. Both conserved end residues are part of each CDR3. D genes are given only for firm matches. A clone size is listed for some rows: how often the clone was seen (once, few, many), or a class if it is expanded.

clone size,V gene,J gene,D gene,CDR3 protein,CDR3 DNA
once,TRBV18,TRBJ2-5,TRBD1,CASSPQRTGGRETQYF,TGTGCCAGCTCACCACAAAGGACAGGGGGCAGAGAGACCCAGTACTTC
NA,TRBV7-2,TRBJ1-5,NA,CASSFSGDQPQHF,TGTGCCAGCAGCTTCAGCGGAGATCAGCCCCAGCATTTT
few,TRBV30,TRBJ2-7,TRBD1,CAWQSGTGVYEQYF,TGTGCCTGGCAGTCCGGGACAGGGGTGTACGAGCAGTACTTC
NA,TRBV2,TRBJ1-6,TRBD1,CASSVGGQPNSPLHF,TGTGCCAGCAGTGTCGGGGGACAGCCGAATTCACCCCTCCACTTT
NA,TRBV27,TRBJ1-3,NA,CASSLRGPSSGNTIYF,TGTGCCAGCAGTTTAAGGGGCCCGAGCTCTGGAAACACCATATATTTT
NA,TRBV28,TRBJ1-1,NA,CASTPPRGGLDTEAFF,TGTGCCAGCACCCCCCCTAGGGGGGGGCTGGACACTGAAGCTTTCTTT
NA,TRBV5-1,TRBJ2-5,TRBD1,CASSPGAAGQGQETQYF,TGCGCCAGCAGCCCGGGGGCCGCGGGACAGGGGCAAGAGACCCAGTACTTC
once,TRBV7-9,TRBJ2-7,NA,CATGTYSYEQYF,TGTGCCACCGGGACTTATTCCTACGAGCAGTACTTC
NA,TRBV6-5,TRBJ1-6,TRBD1,CASSFGQGPLHF,TGTGCCAGCAGTTTCGGACAGGGGCCCCTCCACTTT
once,TRBV9,TRBJ2-5,TRBD1,CASSVSPRTGAAETQYF,TGTGCCAGCAGCGTATCCCCCCGGACAGGGGCCGCGGAGACCCAGTACTTC
NA,TRBV18,TRBJ1-2,TRBD1,CASSPRQGGGYTF,TGTGCCAGCTCACCTAGACAGGGTGGTGGCTACACCTTC
NA,TRBV19,TRBJ1-2,NA,CASSPSLGGVISASYTF,TGTGCCAGTAGTCCCTCCCTGGGGGGGGTGATTTCAGCAAGCTACACCTTC
once,TRBV19,TRBJ1-4,NA,CASSIRSTNEKLFF,TGTGCCAGTAGTATCCGGTCAACTAATGAAAAACTGTTTTTT
NA,TRBV2,TRBJ1-3,NA,CASGQDSGNTIYF,TGTGCCAGCGGGCAGGACTCTGGAAACACCATATATTTT
NA,TRBV7-7,TRBJ2-5,NA,CASSLDMGRGQETQYF,TGTGCTAGCAGCTTAGATATGGGGCGGGGCCAAGAGACCCAGTACTTC
NA,TRBV10-3,TRBJ2-7,TRBD2,CAISGGGYEQYF,TGTGCCATCAGTGGGGGGGGCTACGAGCAGTACTTC
NA,TRBV19,TRBJ1-5,NA,CASSIVGARSNQPQHF,TGTGCCAGTAGTATAGTGGGGGCGCGGAGCAATCAGCCCCAGCATTTT
NA,TRBV6-6,TRBJ1-4,NA,CASSYWAVGNEKLFF,TGTGCCAGCAGTTACTGGGCAGTAGGTAATGAAAAACTGTTTTTT
NA,TRBV28,TRBJ2-7,NA,CASSPMGSGRSEQYF,TGTGCCAGCAGCCCTATGGGCAGCGGTCGGTCCGAGCAGTACTTC
NA,TRBV15,TRBJ2-2,NA,CATSPPSRGTGELFF,TGTGCCACCAGCCCCCCTTCTCGGGGGACCGGGGAGCTGTTTTTT
NA,TRBV4-3,TRBJ2-2,TRBD2,CASSQEASGRGGELFF,TGCGCCAGCAGCCAAGAGGCTAGCGGGCGAGGCGGGGAGCTGTTTTTT
NA,TRBV24-1,TRBJ2-7,TRBD1,CATSEDARDRIYEQYF,TGTGCCACCAGTGAGGATGCCCGGGACAGGATCTACGAGCAGTACTTC
once,TRBV4-3,TRBJ2-3,NA,CASSQGTGTDTQYF,TGCGCCAGCAGCCAAGGGACAGGCACAGATACGCAGTATTTT
once,TRBV6-2/TRBV6-3,TRBJ2-5,NA,CASSYRGANGETQYF,TGTGCCAGCAGTTACCGGGGGGCCAACGGGGAGACCCAGTACTTC
NA,TRBV18,TRBJ2-2,TRBD1,CASSSSYGTGVTGELFF,TGTGCCAGCTCATCCTCTTATGGGACAGGGGTCACCGGGGAGCTGTTTTTT
NA,TRBV11-2,TRBJ1-2,NA,CASSLGEYGYTF,TGTGCCAGCAGCTTAGGAGAGTATGGCTACACCTTC
NA,TRBV28,TRBJ1-6,NA,CATAENSPLHF,TGTGCCACCGCTGAGAATTCACCCCTCCACTTT
NA,TRBV18,TRBJ1-6,TRBD1,CASSPLGQNNSPLHF,TGTGCCAGCTCACCACTGGGACAGAATAATTCACCCCTCCACTTT
NA,TRBV9,TRBJ1-2,TRBD1,CASSPLDAQGVTGYTF,TGTGCCAGCAGCCCCCTAGATGCCCAGGGGGTAACTGGCTACACCTTC
NA,TRBV27,TRBJ1-4,TRBD1,CASSPNRGPADEKLFF,TGTGCCAGCAGCCCGAACAGGGGGCCGGCGGATGAAAAACTGTTTTTT
once,TRBV5-1,TRBJ2-5,TRBD1,CASSSRQGVGETQYF,TGCGCCAGCAGCTCGCGACAGGGGGTCGGGGAGACCCAGTACTTC
many,TRBV10-3,TRBJ1-3,TRBD1,CAIRPGQGNTIYF,TGTGCCATCAGACCGGGACAGGGAAACACCATATATTTT
few,TRBV12-3/TRBV12-4,TRBJ1-5,NA,CASKQGSNQPQHF,TGTGCCAGCAAACAGGGAAGCAATCAGCCCCAGCATTTT
NA,TRBV4-1,TRBJ2-3,TRBD1,CASSQDEDRGDTQYF,TGCGCCAGCAGCCAAGATGAGGACAGGGGAGATACGCAGTATTTT
NA,TRBV6-2/TRBV6-3,TRBJ2-4,NA,CASSYGVGGNIQYF,TGTGCCAGCAGTTACGGCGTGGGGGGAAACATTCAGTACTTC
NA,TRBV6-5,TRBJ1-4,TRBD1,CASSHLTGANEKLFF,TGTGCCAGCAGTCACCTGACAGGGGCTAATGAAAAACTGTTTTTT
few,TRBV28,TRBJ1-2,NA,CASSFGTARDYGYTF,TGTGCCAGCAGTTTCGGTACCGCCAGGGACTATGGCTACACCTTC
NA,TRBV7-6,TRBJ2-1,NA,CASSLIGEQFF,TGTGCCAGCAGCCTTATCGGTGAGCAGTTCTTC
NA,TRBV30,TRBJ1-2,TRBD1,CAWSTSGTGGNYGYTF,TGTGCCTGGAGTACCTCCGGGACAGGGGGGAACTATGGCTACACCTTC
NA,TRBV3-1/TRBV3-2,TRBJ2-1,TRBD2,CASSQVFGAGARNEQFF,TGTGCCAGCAGCCAAGTATTCGGAGCGGGGGCCCGCAATGAGCAGTTCTTC
NA,TRBV5-1,TRBJ1-4,NA,CASSLRQGEKLFF,TGCGCCAGCAGCTTGAGGCAGGGTGAAAAACTGTTTTTT
NA,TRBV18,TRBJ1-2,TRBD1,CASSPGQGRGYGYTF,TGTGCCAGCTCACCGGGACAGGGAAGAGGCTATGGCTACACCTTC
NA,TRBV5-6,TRBJ2-7,TRBD2,CASSPGLAVSSYEQYF,TGTGCCAGCAGCCCCGGACTAGCGGTGAGCTCCTACGAGCAGTACTTC
NA,TRBV9,TRBJ2-7,TRBD1,CASSVAQGDGHEQYF,TGTGCCAGCAGCGTAGCGCAGGGGGATGGTCACGAGCAGTACTTC
NA,TRBV19,TRBJ2-5,TRBD2,CASSLLAGTQETQYF,TGTGCCAGTAGTCTCCTAGCGGGGACACAAGAGACCCAGTACTTC
few,TRBV11-3,TRBJ1-6,NA,CASSSRTLFASPLHF,TGTGCCAGCAGCTCGCGGACTCTTTTTGCTTCACCCCTCCACTTT
NA,TRBV28,TRBJ2-3,TRBD1,CASGGTGYSAFRATDTQYF,TGTGCCAGCGGAGGGACAGGGTATAGTGCCTTCCGTGCTACAGATACGCAGTATTTT
NA,TRBV12-3/TRBV12-4,TRBJ2-3,NA,CASSLVSDTQYF,TGTGCCAGCAGTTTAGTATCAGATACGCAGTATTTT
NA,TRBV7-8,TRBJ1-2,TRBD1,CASSLGDRTYGYTF,TGTGCCAGCAGCTTAGGGGACAGGACCTATGGCTACACCTTC
NA,TRBV9,TRBJ2-5,TRBD1,CASSAQTGPRETQYF,TGTGCCAGCAGCGCCCAGACAGGGCCTAGGGAGACCCAGTACTTC
NA,TRBV5-1,TRBJ1-6,NA,CASSLESSYNSPLHF,TGCGCCAGCAGCTTAGAGAGCTCCTATAATTCACCCCTCCACTTT
few,TRBV19,TRBJ2-1,NA,CASSTKQVIYNEQFF,TGTGCCAGTAGTACAAAACAGGTTATCTACAATGAGCAGTTCTTC
NA,TRBV5-1,TRBJ2-2,TRBD1,CASSPAGGTGELFF,TGCGCCAGCAGTCCGGCAGGGGGCACCGGGGAGCTGTTTTTT
NA,TRBV29-1,TRBJ1-3,TRBD1,CSVRNRGGNTIYF,TGCAGCGTAAGAAACAGGGGTGGAAACACCATATATTTT